These T cell receptor beta chains were read from a single sample in a study of OX40 agonist ivuxolimab in advanced cancers. Sequencing used immunoSEQ multiplex PCR; TCRdb keeps in-frame clones, though not all of them. The sample lists over 25,000 clones; approximately 79% were seen once. This specimen consisted of CD4+ or CD8+ T cells sorted from blood, obtained in a trial of the OX40 agonist ivuxolimab. The receptor source for this set is an adult with an advanced solid tumor such as melanoma, head and neck, liver or kidney cancer. CDR3s include the opening cysteine and the closing phenylalanine or tryptophan. A D gene is named only where the DNA matches it firmly. Size values are once, few and many counts, or a class for expanded clones, and some rows have none.

d_gene: .; len: 14; abundance: .; j_gene: TRBJ2-5; v_gene: TRBV5-6; CDR3aa: CASSSVTGRETQYF; CDR3nt: TGTGCCAGCAGCTCAGTGACTGGACGGGAGACCCAGTACTTC
d_gene: .; len: 14; abundance: .; j_gene: TRBJ1-2; v_gene: TRBV5-6; CDR3aa: CASSLGAADYGYTF; CDR3nt: TGTGCCAGCAGCCTCGGTGCAGCAGACTATGGCTACACCTTC
d_gene: .; len: 14; abundance: .; j_gene: TRBJ2-1; v_gene: TRBV4-2; CDR3aa: CASSQDGGYNEQFF; CDR3nt: TGTGCCAGCAGCCAAGATGGGGGCTACAATGAGCAGTTCTTC
d_gene: .; len: 14; abundance: few; j_gene: TRBJ1-6; v_gene: TRBV4-1; CDR3aa: CASSQEGVHSPLHF; CDR3nt: TGCGCCAGCAGCCAAGAGGGGGTACATTCACCCCTCCACTTT
d_gene: .; len: 13; abundance: .; j_gene: TRBJ1-1; v_gene: TRBV2; CDR3aa: CASRRGAVAEAFF; CDR3nt: TGTGCCAGCAGGAGGGGGGCAGTCGCTGAAGCTTTCTTT
d_gene: .; len: 14; abundance: .; j_gene: TRBJ2-5; v_gene: TRBV15; CDR3aa: CATSRPQARETQYF; CDR3nt: TGTGCCACCAGCAGACCTCAGGCGCGGGAGACCCAGTACTTC
d_gene: .; len: 14; abundance: once; j_gene: TRBJ1-1; v_gene: TRBV29-1; CDR3aa: CSVEARGLNTEAFF; CDR3nt: TGCAGCGTTGAAGCCCGGGGGCTGAACACTGAAGCTTTCTTT
d_gene: .; len: 14; abundance: once; j_gene: TRBJ1-5; v_gene: TRBV9; CDR3aa: CASSVSEGNQPQHF; CDR3nt: TGTGCCAGCAGCGTCTCCGAGGGCAATCAGCCCCAGCATTTT
d_gene: .; len: 16; abundance: .; j_gene: TRBJ2-3; v_gene: TRBV15; CDR3aa: CATSREGAAIPDTQYF; CDR3nt: TGTGCCACCAGCAGAGAGGGGGCGGCTATTCCAGATACGCAGTATTTT
d_gene: .; len: 10; abundance: .; j_gene: TRBJ2-7; v_gene: TRBV2; CDR3aa: CASREEDSYF; CDR3nt: TGTGCCAGCAGAGAGGAAGACAGCTACTTC
d_gene: .; len: 15; abundance: .; j_gene: TRBJ1-1; v_gene: TRBV19; CDR3aa: CASSAAEIMNTEAFF; CDR3nt: TGTGCCAGTAGTGCGGCAGAGATCATGAACACTGAAGCTTTCTTT
d_gene: .; len: 18; abundance: .; j_gene: TRBJ1-1; v_gene: TRBV4-1; CDR3aa: CASSQDRANVRWDTEAFF; CDR3nt: TGCGCCAGCAGCCAAGATCGCGCGAACGTACGGTGGGACACTGAAGCTTTCTTT
d_gene: .; len: 12; abundance: medium-sized; j_gene: TRBJ2-1; v_gene: TRBV9; CDR3aa: CASSVLAGEQFF; CDR3nt: TGTGCCAGCAGCGTCCTCGCGGGCGAGCAGTTCTTC
d_gene: TRBD2; len: 16; abundance: few; j_gene: TRBJ2-3; v_gene: TRBV4-1; CDR3aa: CASSPRVAGGGDTQYF; CDR3nt: TGCGCCAGCAGCCCTCGGGTGGCGGGGGGTGGAGATACGCAGTATTTT
d_gene: TRBD2; len: 15; abundance: .; j_gene: TRBJ2-7; v_gene: TRBV10-1; CDR3aa: CASSPEGLAQYEQYF; CDR3nt: TGCGCCAGCAGTCCTGAGGGACTAGCCCAGTACGAGCAGTACTTC
d_gene: TRBD2; len: 15; abundance: few; j_gene: TRBJ2-7; v_gene: TRBV7-9; CDR3aa: CASSPPSSGSYEQYF; CDR3nt: TGTGCCAGCAGCCCGCCTTCTAGCGGTAGCTACGAGCAGTACTTC
d_gene: TRBD2; len: 15; abundance: .; j_gene: TRBJ2-1; v_gene: TRBV6-1; CDR3aa: CASSEGGGVYNEQFF; CDR3nt: TGTGCCAGCAGTGAAGGCGGGGGGGTGTACAATGAGCAGTTCTTC
d_gene: TRBD1; len: 14; abundance: .; j_gene: TRBJ2-1; v_gene: TRBV19; CDR3aa: CASRRTGIFYEQFF; CDR3nt: TGTGCCAGTAGGCGGACAGGGATTTTCTATGAGCAGTTCTTC
d_gene: .; len: 16; abundance: .; j_gene: TRBJ1-6; v_gene: TRBV5-1; CDR3aa: CASSLDGRAYNSPLHF; CDR3nt: TGCGCCAGCAGCTTGGATGGGCGCGCCTATAATTCACCCCTCCACTTT
d_gene: TRBD2; len: 14; abundance: .; j_gene: TRBJ2-7; v_gene: TRBV4-1; CDR3aa: CASSLELAVYEQYF; CDR3nt: TGCGCCAGCAGCCTAGAACTAGCGGTCTACGAGCAGTACTTC
d_gene: .; len: 15; abundance: .; j_gene: TRBJ2-1; v_gene: TRBV30; CDR3aa: CAWSGLAGRRNEQFF; CDR3nt: TGTGCCTGGAGTGGCCTAGCCGGACGAAGGAATGAGCAGTTCTTC
d_gene: .; len: 14; abundance: .; j_gene: TRBJ2-7; v_gene: TRBV11-2; CDR3aa: CASTPHPGNNEQYF; CDR3nt: TGTGCCAGCACCCCTCATCCGGGGAACAACGAGCAGTACTTC
d_gene: .; len: 12; abundance: few; j_gene: TRBJ2-7; v_gene: TRBV2; CDR3aa: CASSDHPYEQYF; CDR3nt: TGTGCCAGCAGTGATCACCCCTACGAGCAGTACTTC
d_gene: TRBD2; len: 16; abundance: once; j_gene: TRBJ2-1; v_gene: TRBV4-1; CDR3aa: CASSQELSSGSDEQFF; CDR3nt: TGCGCCAGCAGCCAAGAGTTGTCTAGCGGGTCTGATGAGCAGTTCTTC
d_gene: TRBD1; len: 17; abundance: .; j_gene: TRBJ2-4; v_gene: TRBV2; CDR3aa: CASTYADRGSAKNIQYF; CDR3nt: TGTGCCAGCACCTATGCGGACAGGGGATCGGCCAAAAACATTCAGTACTTC
d_gene: .; len: 15; abundance: .; j_gene: TRBJ1-2; v_gene: TRBV30; CDR3aa: CAWRGGTAFNYGYTF; CDR3nt: TGTGCCTGGAGGGGAGGGACCGCATTTAACTATGGCTACACCTTC
d_gene: TRBD1; len: 16; abundance: .; j_gene: TRBJ2-1; v_gene: TRBV13; CDR3aa: CASSSTGVRSYNEQFF; CDR3nt: TGTGCCAGCAGCTCGACAGGGGTAAGATCCTACAATGAGCAGTTCTTC
d_gene: TRBD2; len: 15; abundance: .; j_gene: TRBJ2-5; v_gene: TRBV2; CDR3aa: CASSRLAGVQETQYF; CDR3nt: TGTGCCAGCAGCAGGCTAGCGGGGGTACAAGAGACCCAGTACTTC
d_gene: .; len: 12; abundance: .; j_gene: TRBJ1-1; v_gene: TRBV7-2; CDR3aa: CASSLAGRAAFF; CDR3nt: TGTGCCAGCAGCTTAGCGGGTCGGGCAGCTTTCTTT
d_gene: .; len: 12; abundance: .; j_gene: TRBJ2-7; v_gene: TRBV7-6; CDR3aa: CASSRDLGEQYF; CDR3nt: TGTGCCAGCAGCCGCGACCTAGGAGAGCAGTACTTC
d_gene: .; len: 16; abundance: few; j_gene: TRBJ2-2; v_gene: TRBV5-6; CDR3aa: CASSLSHDTYTGELFF; CDR3nt: TGTGCCAGCAGCTTGTCACACGACACTTACACCGGGGAGCTGTTTTTT
d_gene: TRBD1; len: 15; abundance: .; j_gene: TRBJ1-4; v_gene: TRBV7-9; CDR3aa: CASSSIGQGNEKLFF; CDR3nt: TGTGCCAGCAGCTCGATAGGACAGGGGAATGAAAAACTGTTTTTT
d_gene: TRBD2; len: 18; abundance: .; j_gene: TRBJ2-5; v_gene: TRBV28; CDR3aa: CASSFFLPSGGDLRTQYF; CDR3nt: TGTGCCAGCAGTTTTTTTCTCCCCTCGGGGGGAGACCTTAGGACCCAGTACTTC
d_gene: TRBD2; len: 15; abundance: once; j_gene: TRBJ2-3; v_gene: TRBV18; CDR3aa: CASSPQGLAGNTQYF; CDR3nt: TGTGCCAGCTCACCACAGGGACTAGCGGGGAATACGCAGTATTTT
d_gene: .; len: 15; abundance: .; j_gene: TRBJ2-4; v_gene: TRBV29-1; CDR3aa: CSVEDLGQAKNIQYF; CDR3nt: TGCAGCGTTGAAGATTTAGGCCAGGCCAAAAACATTCAGTACTTC
d_gene: .; len: 15; abundance: .; j_gene: TRBJ2-7; v_gene: TRBV7-6; CDR3aa: CASSLYRERTYEQYF; CDR3nt: TGTGCCAGCAGCTTATACAGGGAACGCACCTACGAGCAGTACTTC
d_gene: .; len: 14; abundance: .; j_gene: TRBJ2-7; v_gene: TRBV9; CDR3aa: CASSWSDGTYEQYF; CDR3nt: TGTGCCAGCAGCTGGTCAGACGGGACCTACGAGCAGTACTTC
d_gene: TRBD1; len: 17; abundance: .; j_gene: TRBJ2-6; v_gene: TRBV28; CDR3aa: CASRGQGSHSGANVLTF; CDR3nt: TGTGCCAGCAGAGGACAGGGAAGCCACTCTGGGGCCAACGTCCTGACTTTC
d_gene: .; len: 14; abundance: .; j_gene: TRBJ1-2; v_gene: TRBV13; CDR3aa: CASSGGRGNYGYTF; CDR3nt: TGTGCCAGCAGCGGGGGCAGAGGTAACTATGGCTACACCTTC
d_gene: .; len: 13; abundance: .; j_gene: TRBJ1-1; v_gene: TRBV9; CDR3aa: CASSVSVNTEAFF; CDR3nt: TGTGCCAGCAGCGTTTCGGTGAACACTGAAGCTTTCTTT
d_gene: .; len: 18; abundance: .; j_gene: TRBJ1-4; v_gene: TRBV4-1; CDR3aa: CASSQDLVSRPLNEKLFF; CDR3nt: TGCGCCAGCAGCCAAGATTTGGTCTCCAGGCCGTTAAATGAAAAACTGTTTTTT
d_gene: TRBD1; len: 15; abundance: .; j_gene: TRBJ2-5; v_gene: TRBV7-2; CDR3aa: CASSPGQGAHETQYF; CDR3nt: TGTGCCAGCAGCCCCGGACAGGGGGCGCATGAGACCCAGTACTTC
d_gene: TRBD2; len: 15; abundance: large; j_gene: TRBJ2-3; v_gene: TRBV7-4; CDR3aa: CASSSVPSGGDTQYF; CDR3nt: TGTGCCAGCAGCTCCGTTCCTAGCGGGGGTGATACGCAGTATTTT
d_gene: TRBD2; len: 19; abundance: .; j_gene: TRBJ2-5; v_gene: TRBV7-9; CDR3aa: CASSSNYASGGEYQETQYF; CDR3nt: TGTGCCAGCAGCTCTAACTATGCTAGCGGGGGGGAGTACCAAGAGACCCAGTACTTC
d_gene: .; len: 11; abundance: .; j_gene: TRBJ2-7; v_gene: TRBV19; CDR3aa: CASSMSGEQYF; CDR3nt: TGTGCCAGTAGTATGAGCGGGGAGCAGTACTTC
d_gene: TRBD1; len: 15; abundance: .; j_gene: TRBJ1-4; v_gene: TRBV9; CDR3aa: CASSSSGQGLEKLFF; CDR3nt: TGTGCCAGCAGCTCATCGGGACAGGGTCTCGAAAAACTGTTTTTT
d_gene: TRBD1; len: 15; abundance: .; j_gene: TRBJ1-4; v_gene: TRBV9; CDR3aa: CASSNHRGPGEKLFF; CDR3nt: TGTGCCAGCAGCAATCACAGGGGGCCAGGTGAAAAACTGTTTTTT
d_gene: .; len: 14; abundance: .; j_gene: TRBJ1-3; v_gene: TRBV6-1; CDR3aa: CASSASVAGNTIYF; CDR3nt: TGTGCCAGCAGTGCCTCAGTAGCTGGAAACACCATATATTTT